This TCR beta chain is drawn from a study of OX40 agonist ivuxolimab in advanced cancers. For the study at large: An agonistic anti-OX40 (CD134) antibody, ivuxolimab, was used to treat the patients.

In its sample, this clone was seen once. Its antigen is unidentified. Trimming removed 2 bases from V and 8 bases from J; junction bases left unmatched: 3. This CDR3 is 16 amino acids long. Germline V lookup: CDR1 MNHNS, CDR2 SASEGT. Findings of the study overall: The study observed clonal expansion of CD4+ and CD8+ blood T cells by week 6 at 0.1 to 3.0 mg/kg.

Autoimmune disease history or systemic immunosuppression disqualified patients. Assay: immunoSEQ multiplex PCR; the TCRdb copy retains only in-frame clones and omits some. The table has 40,000 to 55,000 clones, about 93% seen once; the top ten hold approximately 25%. Source: CD4+ or CD8+ T cells sorted from blood, taken in a trial of the OX40 agonist ivuxolimab. This chain connects TRBV6-1 to TRBJ2-2; 15 bases are a match to TRBD2. This clonotype was obtained from an adult with an advanced solid tumor such as melanoma, head and neck, liver or kidney cancer. As DNA, the CDR3 is TGTGCCAGCAGTGAAATAGGACTAGCGGGAGGGGGGGAGCTGTTTTTT. Its translation is CASSEIGLAGGGELFF.